This entry concerns a single T cell receptor beta chain. Antigen: not known. The authors' processing: A distant-metastasis classifier for papillary thyroid cancer was built using CDR3 differences across clinicopathological groups. TCRdb re-analyzed the PCR reads through MiXCR. TCRdb, rather than the study authors, made the V and J calls. In the table there are 20,000 to 25,000 clones, about 16% of which are singletons. The data belong to a study of metastatic and nonmetastatic thyroid tumors. Study at large: Both malignant and benign thyroid patients supplied peripheral blood and tumor or nodule tissue samples, across which the repertoires of these patients were then compared. The study's findings and limits: The study reportedly found significantly higher TCR beta diversity in malignant thyroid tumors than benign nodules, in blood and tumor.

Thyroid surgery was performed in patients who had received no treatment beforehand. The J segment lost 4 bases and the V segment lost 1 base, leaving 8 bases of the junction unmatched. Looked up from germline, CDR1 is LGHDT and CDR2 is YNNKEL (reference sequence). The CDR3 is 17 amino acids. The chain uses TRBV3-1 and TRBJ2-7, with 12 bases that match TRBD2. The sequenced sample was blood. This clonotype originated in a female donor with papillary thyroid cancer or a benign thyroid nodule (not recorded which). Some clones in this sample may be carry-over from other donors' samples. CDR3 sequence: CASSQGLAGDIPYEQYF. The CDR3 DNA reads as TGTGCCAGCAGCCAAGGACTAGCGGGAGATATTCCGTACGAGCAGTACTTC.